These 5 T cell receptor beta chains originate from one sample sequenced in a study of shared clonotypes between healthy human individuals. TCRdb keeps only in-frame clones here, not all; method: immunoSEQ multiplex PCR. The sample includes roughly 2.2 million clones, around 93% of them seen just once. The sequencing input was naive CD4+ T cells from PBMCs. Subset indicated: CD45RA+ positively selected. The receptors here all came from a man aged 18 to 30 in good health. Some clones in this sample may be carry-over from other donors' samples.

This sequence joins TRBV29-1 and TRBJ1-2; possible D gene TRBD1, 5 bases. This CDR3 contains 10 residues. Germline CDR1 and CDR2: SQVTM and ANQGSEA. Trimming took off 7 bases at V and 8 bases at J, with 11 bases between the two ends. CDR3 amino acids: CSAQGGGYTF. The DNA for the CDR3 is TGCAGCGCCCAGGGAGGAGGCTACACCTTC.

CDR3 sequence: CSARGEGGKATEAFF. The CDR3 region has the DNA TGCAGCGCCCGAGGGGAGGGGGGAAAAGCCACTGAAGCTTTCTTT. The V gene is TRBV29-1, the J gene TRBJ1-1; the D gene is possibly TRBD1 (6 bases). V was shortened by 7 bases and J by 4 bases, with 22 bases between the two germline ends. The CDR3 extends over 15 amino acids. Germline CDR1 SQVTM, CDR2 ANQGSEA.

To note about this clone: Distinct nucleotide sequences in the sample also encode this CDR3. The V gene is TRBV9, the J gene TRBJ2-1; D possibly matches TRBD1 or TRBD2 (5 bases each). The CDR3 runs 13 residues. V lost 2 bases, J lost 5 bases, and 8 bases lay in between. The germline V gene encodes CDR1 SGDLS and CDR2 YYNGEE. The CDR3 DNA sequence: TGTGCCAGCAGCGTCGGGACCCACAATGAGCAGTTCTTC. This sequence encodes CASSVGTHNEQFF.

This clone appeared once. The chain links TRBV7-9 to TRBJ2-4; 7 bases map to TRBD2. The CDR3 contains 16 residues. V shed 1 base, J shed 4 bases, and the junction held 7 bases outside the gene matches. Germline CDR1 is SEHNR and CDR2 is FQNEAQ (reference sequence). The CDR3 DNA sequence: TGTGCCAGCAGCTTAGTATTCGGAGCGGGGAAAAACATTCAGTACTTC. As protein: CASSLVFGAGKNIQYF.

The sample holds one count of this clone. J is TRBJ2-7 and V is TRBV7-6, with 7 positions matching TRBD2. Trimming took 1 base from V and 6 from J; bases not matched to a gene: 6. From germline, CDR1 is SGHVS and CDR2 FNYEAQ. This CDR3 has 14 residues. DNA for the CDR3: TGTGCCAGCAGCTTAGTTGCTAGCGGCACCGAGCAGTACTTC. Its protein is CASSLVASGTEQYF.